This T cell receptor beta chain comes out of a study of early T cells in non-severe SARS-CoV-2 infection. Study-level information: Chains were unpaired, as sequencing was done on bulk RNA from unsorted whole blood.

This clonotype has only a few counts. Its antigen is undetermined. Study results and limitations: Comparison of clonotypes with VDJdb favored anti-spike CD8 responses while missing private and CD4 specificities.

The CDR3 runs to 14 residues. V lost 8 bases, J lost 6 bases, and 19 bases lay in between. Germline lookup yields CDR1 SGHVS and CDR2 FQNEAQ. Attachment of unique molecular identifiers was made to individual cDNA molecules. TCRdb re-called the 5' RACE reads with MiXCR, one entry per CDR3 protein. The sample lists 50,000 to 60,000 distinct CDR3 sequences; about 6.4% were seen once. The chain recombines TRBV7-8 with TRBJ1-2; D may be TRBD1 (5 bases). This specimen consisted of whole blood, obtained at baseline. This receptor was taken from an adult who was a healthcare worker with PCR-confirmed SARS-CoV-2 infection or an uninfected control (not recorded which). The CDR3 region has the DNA TGTGCCAGCGCAGCCCGGACACCCAGCCATGGCTACACCTTC. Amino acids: CASAARTPSHGYTF.